The source of this T cell receptor (beta chain) is a study of cytomegalovirus exposure and HLA in healthy donors. With respect to this clone: Its antigen is unknown.

In the PCR, 60 Vbeta and 13 Jbeta primers were used. The assay was immunoSEQ multiplex PCR, and TCRdb's table has in-frame clones only and misses some. Among about 160,000 clones, roughly 85% were seen once, and the ten largest hold over 0.95%. Study-wide findings and caveats: Links to common viral pathogens appeared, in a later analysis, for several of the most significant clusters.

The clonotype was recovered from a woman in her 50s in good health and CMV-seronegative. The sequenced sample consisted of PBMCs.

CDR3 nucleotides: TGTGCCAGCAGCTTCGGACAGGGAGCCAGGAATGAGCAGTACTTC. Translated: CASSFGQGARNEQYF. This chain uses TRBV11-3 with TRBJ2-7, with 8 bases that match TRBD1. Per the germline V gene, CDR1 is SGHNT and CDR2 is YENEEA. The CDR3 contains 15 residues. V lost 3 bases and J lost 7; bases outside the gene matches: 11.